This T cell receptor (beta chain) was captured by sequencing in a study of blood T cell repertoires in COVID-19. V lost 3 bases, J lost 7 bases, and 5 bases stayed unmatched. The germline V gene encodes CDR1 GTSNPN and CDR2 SVGIG (reference sequence). There are 12 residues in the CDR3. TCRdb's copy holds only in-frame clones and misses some; the assay was immunoSEQ multiplex PCR. The repertoire holds some 60,000 clones, 65% to 80% seen once, with 15% to 25% in the top ten. The TCR comes from a young man with COVID-19, enrolled during active disease. The chain couples TRBV30 to TRBJ1-1, with TRBD1 identical over 7 bases. Sequencing was done on a sample of peripheral blood. The CDR3 sequence: CAWSSGTVEAFF. Written as DNA, the CDR3 is TGTGCCTGGAGCTCCGGGACAGTTGAAGCTTTCTTT. The entire variable domain, with the rest obtained from reference TRBV30 and TRBJ1-1, is as follows: SQTIHQWPATLVQPVGSPLSLECTVEGTSNPNLYWYRQAAGRGLQLLFYSVGIGQISSEVPQNLSASRPQDRQFILSSKKLLLSDSGFYLCAWSSGTVEAFFGQGTRLTVV.